This TCR beta chain is drawn from a study of T-cell memory formation after mild COVID-19. Libraries for TCRalpha and TCRbeta carried sample barcodes and unique molecular identifiers via 5'RACE. TCRdb redid the calling of the 5' RACE reads with MiXCR, one entry per CDR3 protein. The data hold around 250,000 distinct CDR3 sequences, with 16% observed a single time. Germline lookup yields CDR1 MGHRA and CDR2 YSYEKL. This CDR3 has 14 residues. V was trimmed by 4 bases and J by 3 bases, leaving 12 bases between them. This clonotype was recorded a few times. The sequence derives from a man aged 18 to 29 who had mild COVID-19 (a few samples of this study predate the infection). Cell type and time point are not known. Source material: PBMCs or a T cell subset sorted from them (not recorded which). The genes are TRBV4-1 and TRBJ1-2, with D unclear. In DNA, the CDR3 is TGCGCCAGCAGCCTCGAACTCACAGACTATGGCTACACCTTC. It specifies CASSLELTDYGYTF.